This T cell receptor beta chain derives from a study of tissue T cells after allogeneic stem cell transplantation. Looking at the study overall: Patients with graft-versus-host disease had grafts: four unmodified, three CD34-selected and T-cell-depleted.

Study-level findings and limits: Anatomically similar tissues had similar TCR repertoires within each patient. The study did not identify alloreactive or antigen-specific tissue TCRs, and some clones might be persisting host cells.

The CDR3 sequence is 16 residues long. As concerns this clone: Antigen unknown.

Method: immunoSEQ multiplex PCR; TCRdb's copy keeps in-frame clones and lacks some. Altogether approximately 45,000 clones are present, roughly 90% being singletons, with the ten largest covering about 3.8%. The TCR sequence derives from a woman aged 35 to 70 who later had graft-versus-host disease after an allogeneic stem cell transplant. This rearrangement joins TRBV21-1 to TRBJ2-5. TRBV21-1 is annotated as a pseudogene. The source material was blood, sampled before transplantation. The CDR3, as DNA: TGTGCCAGCAGCAAAGCACCCTCCCCCTGGCGAGAGACCCAGTACTTC. Encoded protein: CASSKAPSPWRETQYF.